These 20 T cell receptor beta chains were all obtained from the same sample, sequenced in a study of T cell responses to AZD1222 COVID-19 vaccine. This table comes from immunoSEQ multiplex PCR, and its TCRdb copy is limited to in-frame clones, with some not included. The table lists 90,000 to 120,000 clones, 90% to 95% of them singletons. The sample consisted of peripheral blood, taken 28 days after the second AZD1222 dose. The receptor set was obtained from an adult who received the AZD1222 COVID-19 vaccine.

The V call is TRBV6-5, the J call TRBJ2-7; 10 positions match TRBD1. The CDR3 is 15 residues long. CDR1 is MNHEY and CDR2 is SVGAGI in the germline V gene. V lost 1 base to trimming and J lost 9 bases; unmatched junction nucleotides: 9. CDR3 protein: CASSYYRGQGSVQYF. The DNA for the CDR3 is TGTGCCAGCAGTTACTACCGGGGACAGGGGTCAGTGCAGTACTTC.

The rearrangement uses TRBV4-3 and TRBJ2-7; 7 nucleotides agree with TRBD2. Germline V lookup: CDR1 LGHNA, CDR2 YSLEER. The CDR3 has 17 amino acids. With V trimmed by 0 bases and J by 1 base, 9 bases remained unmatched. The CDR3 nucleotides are TGCGCCAGCAGCCAAGATCCCAGCGGGATCCTATCCTACGAGCAGTACTTC. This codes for CASSQDPSGILSYEQYF.

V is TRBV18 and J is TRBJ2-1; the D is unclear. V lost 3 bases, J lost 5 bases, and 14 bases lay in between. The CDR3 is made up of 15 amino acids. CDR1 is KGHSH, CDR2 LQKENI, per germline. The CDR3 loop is CASSPPGPGHNEQFF. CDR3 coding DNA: TGTGCCAGCTCACCGCCGGGCCCAGGACACAATGAGCAGTTCTTC.

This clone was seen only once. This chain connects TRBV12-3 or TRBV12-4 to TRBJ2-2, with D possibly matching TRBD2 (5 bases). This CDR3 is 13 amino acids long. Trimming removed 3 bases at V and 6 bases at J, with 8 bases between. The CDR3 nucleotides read TGTGCCAGCAGTTTGATGAGGGCCGGGGAGCTGTTTTTT. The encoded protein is CASSLMRAGELFF.

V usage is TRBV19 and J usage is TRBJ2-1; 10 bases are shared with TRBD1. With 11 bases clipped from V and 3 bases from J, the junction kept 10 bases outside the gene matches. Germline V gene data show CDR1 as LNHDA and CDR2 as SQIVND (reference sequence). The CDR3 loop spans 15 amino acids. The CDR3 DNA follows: TGTGCCCTTACAGAAGGGGACAGGGGCTACAATGAGCAGTTCTTC. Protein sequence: CALTEGDRGYNEQFF.

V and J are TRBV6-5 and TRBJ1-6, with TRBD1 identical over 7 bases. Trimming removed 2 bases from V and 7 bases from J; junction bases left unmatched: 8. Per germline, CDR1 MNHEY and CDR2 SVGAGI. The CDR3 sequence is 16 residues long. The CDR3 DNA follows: TGTGCCAGCAGTTACGACCGACAGGGCCTCAATTCACCCCTCCACTTT. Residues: CASSYDRQGLNSPLHF.

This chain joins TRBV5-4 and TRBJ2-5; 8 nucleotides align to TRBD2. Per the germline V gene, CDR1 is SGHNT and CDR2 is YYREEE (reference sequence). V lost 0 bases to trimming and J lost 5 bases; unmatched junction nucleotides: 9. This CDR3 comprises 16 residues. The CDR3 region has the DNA TGTGCCAGCAGCTTGGCCGAGGCTAGCGGGTGGGAGACCCAGTACTTC. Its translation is CASSLAEASGWETQYF.

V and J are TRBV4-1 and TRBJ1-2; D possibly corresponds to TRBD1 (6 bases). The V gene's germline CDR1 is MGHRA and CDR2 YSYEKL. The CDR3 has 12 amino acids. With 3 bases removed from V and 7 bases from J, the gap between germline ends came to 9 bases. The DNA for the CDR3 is TGCGCCAGCAGCCAGGAGACAGGTGGCTACACCTTC. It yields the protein CASSQETGGYTF.

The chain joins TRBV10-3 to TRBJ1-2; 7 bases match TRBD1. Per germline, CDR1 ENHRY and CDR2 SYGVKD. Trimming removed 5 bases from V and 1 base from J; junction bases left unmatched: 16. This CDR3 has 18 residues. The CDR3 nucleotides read TGTGCCATCAGTTTCTCCTTGATGACAGGGAAGTTTAACTATGGCTACACCTTC. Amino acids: CAISFSLMTGKFNYGYTF.

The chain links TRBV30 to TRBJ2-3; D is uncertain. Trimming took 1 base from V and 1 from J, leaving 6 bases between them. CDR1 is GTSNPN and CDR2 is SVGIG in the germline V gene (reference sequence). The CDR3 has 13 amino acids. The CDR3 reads CAWSAQGTDTQYF. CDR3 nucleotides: TGTGCCTGGAGTGCCCAGGGCACAGATACGCAGTATTTT.

Here the CDR3 reads CAISGGAADTQYF. DNA for the CDR3: TGTGCCATCAGCGGGGGCGCGGCAGATACGCAGTATTTT. The chain joins TRBV10-3 to TRBJ2-3; D is perhaps TRBD1 or TRBD2 (6 bases each). This CDR3 contains 13 residues. CDR1 ENHRY and CDR2 SYGVKD come from the germline V gene. The germline V and J ends were trimmed by 6 bases and 4 bases, with 11 bases remaining between them.

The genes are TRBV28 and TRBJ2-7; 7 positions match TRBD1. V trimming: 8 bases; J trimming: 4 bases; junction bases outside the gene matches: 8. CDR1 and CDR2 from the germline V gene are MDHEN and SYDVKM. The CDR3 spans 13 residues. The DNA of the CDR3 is TGTGCCAGCCTCGCGGCAGGGGGATACGAGCAGTACTTC. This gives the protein CASLAAGGYEQYF.

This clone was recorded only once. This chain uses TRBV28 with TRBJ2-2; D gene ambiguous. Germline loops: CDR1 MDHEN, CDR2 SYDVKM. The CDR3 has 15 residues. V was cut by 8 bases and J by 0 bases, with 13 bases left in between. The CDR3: CASGLADANTGELFF. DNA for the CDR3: TGTGCCAGCGGATTGGCGGACGCGAACACCGGGGAGCTGTTTTTT.

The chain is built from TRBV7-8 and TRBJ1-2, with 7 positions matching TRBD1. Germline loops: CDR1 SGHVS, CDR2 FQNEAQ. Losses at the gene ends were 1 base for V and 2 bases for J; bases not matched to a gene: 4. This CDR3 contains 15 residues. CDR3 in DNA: TGTGCCAGCAGCTTAGATCCAGGGGGGAACTATGGCTACACCTTC. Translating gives CASSLDPGGNYGYTF.

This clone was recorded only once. Written as DNA, the CDR3 is TGTGCCAGCAGCCAGCTTATCGTAGCGGGAGGAACCTACGAGCAGTACTTC. It is translated as CASSQLIVAGGTYEQYF. The rearrangement uses TRBV27 and TRBJ2-7; 10 positions match TRBD2. Germline CDR1 MNHEY, CDR2 SMNVEV (reference sequence). The CDR3 covers 17 residues. Unmatched junction bases numbered 13, after V lost 6 bases and J lost 2 bases.

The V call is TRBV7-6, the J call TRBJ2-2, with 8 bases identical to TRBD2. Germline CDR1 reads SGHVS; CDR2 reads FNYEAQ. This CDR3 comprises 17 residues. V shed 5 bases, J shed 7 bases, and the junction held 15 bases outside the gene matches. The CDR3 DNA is TGTGCCAGCAGCCTCCCACTCGGGGGGGGAGGTGGCGGGGAGCTGTTTTTT. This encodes CASSLPLGGGGGGELFF.

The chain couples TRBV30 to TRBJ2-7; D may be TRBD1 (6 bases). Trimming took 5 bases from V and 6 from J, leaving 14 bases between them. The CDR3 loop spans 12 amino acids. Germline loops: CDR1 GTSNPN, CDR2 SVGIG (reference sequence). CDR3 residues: CAWGKTGLEQYF. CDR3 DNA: TGTGCCTGGGGGAAGACAGGCCTCGAGCAGTACTTC.

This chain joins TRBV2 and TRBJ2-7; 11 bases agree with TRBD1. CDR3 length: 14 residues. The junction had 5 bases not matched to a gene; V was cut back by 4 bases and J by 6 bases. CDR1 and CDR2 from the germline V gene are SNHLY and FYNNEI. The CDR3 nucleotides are TGTGCCAGCAGTGGTGGGACAGGGGGTCTCGAGCAGTACTTC. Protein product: CASSGGTGGLEQYF.

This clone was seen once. The CDR3 here is CASSPRLMGPGDYGYTF. CDR3 bases: TGTGCCAGCAGCCCCCGCCTGATGGGCCCGGGCGACTATGGCTACACCTTC. The chain employs TRBV7-9 and TRBJ1-2; D gene ambiguous. Per germline, CDR1 SEHNR and CDR2 FQNEAQ (reference sequence). The V end lost 5 bases, the J end lost 3 bases, and 22 bases lay between the germline ends. This CDR3 is built from 17 residues.

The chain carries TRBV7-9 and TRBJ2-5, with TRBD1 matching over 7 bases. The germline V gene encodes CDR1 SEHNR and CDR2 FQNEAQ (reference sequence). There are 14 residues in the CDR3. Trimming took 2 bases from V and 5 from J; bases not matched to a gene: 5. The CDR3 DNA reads TGTGCCAGCAGCTTATCAGGGGGTTTGGAGACCCAGTACTTC. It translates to CASSLSGGLETQYF.